A single sample gave rise to the 4 T cell receptor beta chains below, sequenced in a study of PD-1 blockade in classical Hodgkin lymphoma. The data were produced by immunoSEQ multiplex PCR, yet TCRdb's version contains in-frame clones alone and is incomplete. Of about 20,000 clones in the sample, about 80% were seen once. Time point reported: cycle 4 day 1 (C4D1), after more than 5 weeks of nivolumab. Relapses following autologous stem cell transplantation were seen in all patients, with brentuximab vedotin exposure varying. Thawed PBMCs supplied CD8+ T cells via magnetic negative selection. The specimen comprised CD8+ T cells from blood, sampled before the fourth cycle of nivolumab. These TCRs come from a human donor with classical Hodgkin lymphoma.

The chain uses TRBV27 and TRBJ2-1; D is perhaps TRBD2 (5 bases). The CDR3 length is 13 residues. V was cut by 6 bases and J by 4 bases, with 10 bases left in between. CDR1 MNHEY and CDR2 SMNVEV come from the germline V gene (reference sequence). CDR3 sequence reads: CASRTGVYNEQFF. The CDR3 DNA is TGTGCCAGCAGAACCGGGGTTTACAATGAGCAGTTCTTC.

The chain couples TRBV19 to TRBJ1-5, with 12 bases matching TRBD1. The CDR3 sequence is 16 residues long. V lost 0 bases to trimming and J lost 7 bases; unmatched junction nucleotides: 4. Germline lookup yields CDR1 LNHDA and CDR2 SQIVND (reference sequence). The CDR3 is CASSIDGDRGHQPQHF. The CDR3 DNA reads as TGTGCCAGTAGTATAGATGGGGACAGGGGGCACCAGCCCCAGCATTTT.

The rearrangement uses TRBV7-9 and TRBJ1-1; D is uncertain. The CDR3 runs 15 residues. Germline values: CDR1 SEHNR, CDR2 FQNEAQ (reference sequence). Trimming took 1 base from V and 2 from J, leaving 11 bases between them. Here the CDR3 DNA reads TGTGCCAGCAGCTTAGGAGCGGGAATAAACACTGAAGCTTTCTTT. As protein: CASSLGAGINTEAFF.

The V gene is TRBV5-4, the J gene TRBJ1-1, with D hard to call. V was cut by 2 bases and J by 5 bases, with 13 bases left in between. Germline V gene sequence: CDR1 SGHNT, CDR2 YYREEE (reference sequence). CDR3 length: 14 amino acids. CDR3 region: CASSFWSLGTEAFF. The DNA of the CDR3 is TGTGCCAGCAGCTTCTGGTCGCTGGGGACTGAAGCTTTCTTT.